What follows describes a single TCR beta chain. The antigen it recognizes is unknown. Base qualities were left out, and no much larger clone turns up one base away. The sample is drawn from a study of blood T cell repertoires in COVID-19 (dated by TCRdb to 2019 to 2021). With respect to the entire study: Samples covering the acute and convalescent phases of COVID-19 were provided by collaborators in the United States, Italy and Spain. The material from the prospective study consisted of cDNA or gDNA derived from T cells, B-cell-depleted T cells, or PBMCs. Subjects who had been exposed to COVID-19, were actively infected with it, or had recovered from it provided the deeply sampled blood TCRbeta repertoires that made up the dataset. The repertoires were released in a freely available public database intended as a resource for research on the immune response to SARS-CoV-2. Samples came from the ongoing ImmuneRACE study (first 160 participants) plus 1,254 subjects from 6 global collaborators. Sample metadata almost always included a de-identified subject ID, COVID-19 status, age in years and sex. HLA class I and class II types, where available, came from metadata supplied by the sample provider rather than from assay-based typing. Overall results and qualifications from the work: The amount of clinical and demographic metadata varied by source and participant and was provided uncurated.

In the prospective study, participants were about 18 to 90 years old, resided in under 30 geographic areas of the United States, and were enrolled through a virtual design. In the prospective study, participants were assigned to cohorts based on the clinical history participants reported in a screening survey and a study questionnaire. Recovered participants in ImmuneRACE Cohort 3 were defined by two consecutive negative NP/OP PCR tests, clearance by a healthcare professional, or resolution of symptoms. In the prospective study, mobile phlebotomists collected whole blood, serum and a nasopharyngeal or oropharyngeal swab from each participant. Participants in the prospective study had the option to provide additional blood draws and questionnaires over a roughly 2-month period. Blood samples from the prospective study were shipped frozen or at room temperature prior to DNA extraction. TCRbeta CDR3 regions were amplified from genomic DNA using the immunoSEQ Assay, a bias-controlled multiplex PCR. Regarding the original processing steps: The number of nucleated cells in each sample was estimated by amplification of reference gene primers within the assay. To quantify the absolute abundance of each unique TCRbeta CDR3 rearrangement, sequence reads were collapsed and filtered. For each sample, productive Simpson clonality was calculated as the square root of Simpson's diversity index across productive rearrangements. Here the immuneACCESS table is served through TCRdb, limited to in-frame sequences with V and J called. Missing clones are a known gap in these copies; in checked studies unresolved V genes cover under half, and the rest lacks a known reason. V, J and clone size were drawn from that table, and D and trimming were deduced from the DNA. In all, the sample holds more than 150,000 clones, and roughly 80% of those were seen once. The ten most abundant clones make up 8% to 13% of the sample.

Sequenced sample: PBMCs or T cells enriched from blood (not recorded which). The sequence derives from a man between 45 and 60 years old who had recovered from COVID-19.

The CDR3 here reads CASTKGPDRAGWARGYTF. The nucleotide sequence reads TGTGCCAGCACCAAAGGTCCGGACAGGGCGGGGTGGGCGCGTGGCTACACCTTC. The rearranged chain carries TRBV28 and TRBJ1-2, and TRBD1 matches 8 of the central bases. The CDR3, from cysteine to phenylalanine, totals 18 residues. Here the CDR3 DNA is all that survives: 54 bases in frame from base 1. The germline V gene gives CDR1 as MDHEN and CDR2 as SYDVKM. V lost 7 bases and J lost 7 bases, and the count of bases not matched to a germline gene is 23.